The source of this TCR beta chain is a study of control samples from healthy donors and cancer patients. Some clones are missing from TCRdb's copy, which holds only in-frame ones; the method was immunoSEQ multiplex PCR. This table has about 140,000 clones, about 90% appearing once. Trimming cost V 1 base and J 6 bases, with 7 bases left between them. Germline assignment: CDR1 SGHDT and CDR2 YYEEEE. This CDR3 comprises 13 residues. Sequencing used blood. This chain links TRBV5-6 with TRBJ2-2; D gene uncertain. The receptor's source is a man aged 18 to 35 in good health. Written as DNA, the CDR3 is TGTGCCAGCAGCTTGATTGGCTCCGGGGAGCTGTTTTTT. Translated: CASSLIGSGELFF.